This T cell receptor beta chain is drawn from a study of blood T cell repertoires in COVID-19. The protocol was immunoSEQ multiplex PCR, while the TCRdb copy is restricted to in-frame clones and leaves out a portion. The repertoire has approximately 200,000 clones, 86% of them found once; the top ten carry 2.5% to 3%. Trimming took 1 base from V and 3 from J; bases not matched to a gene: 7. This CDR3 is 17 amino acids long. Germline V gene sequence: CDR1 SEHNR, CDR2 FQNEAQ (reference sequence). Sequencing input: peripheral blood. The rearrangement joins TRBV7-9 to TRBJ2-1; 9 bases fit TRBD2. This sequence originates from a young woman with active or convalescent COVID-19. CDR3 in DNA: TGTGCCAGCAGCTTAGTCTCCAGCGGGGGGTTCTACAATGAGCAGTTCTTC. This gives the protein CASSLVSSGGFYNEQFF. The entire variable domain, with the rest obtained from reference TRBV7-9 and TRBJ2-1, is as follows: DTGVSQNPRHKITKRGQNVTFRCDPISEHNRLYWYRQTLGQGPEFLTYFQNEAQLEKSRLLSDRFSAERPKGSFSTLEIQRTEQGDSAMYLCASSLVSSGGFYNEQFFGPGTRLTVL.